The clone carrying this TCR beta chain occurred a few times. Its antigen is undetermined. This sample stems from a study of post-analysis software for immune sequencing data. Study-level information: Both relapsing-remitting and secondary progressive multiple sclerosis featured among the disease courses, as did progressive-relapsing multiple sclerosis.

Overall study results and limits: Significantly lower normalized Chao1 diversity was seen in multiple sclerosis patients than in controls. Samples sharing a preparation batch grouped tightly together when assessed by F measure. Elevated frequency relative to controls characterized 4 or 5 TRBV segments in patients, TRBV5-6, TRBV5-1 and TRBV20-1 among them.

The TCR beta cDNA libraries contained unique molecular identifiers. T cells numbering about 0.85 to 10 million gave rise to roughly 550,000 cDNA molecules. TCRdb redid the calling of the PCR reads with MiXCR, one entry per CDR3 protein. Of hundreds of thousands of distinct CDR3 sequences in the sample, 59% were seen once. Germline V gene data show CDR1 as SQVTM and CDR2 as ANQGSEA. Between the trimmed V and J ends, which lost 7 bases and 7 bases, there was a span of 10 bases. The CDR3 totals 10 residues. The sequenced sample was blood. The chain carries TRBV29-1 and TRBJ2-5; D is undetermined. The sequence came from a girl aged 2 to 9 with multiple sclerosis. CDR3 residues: CSAGRGTQYF. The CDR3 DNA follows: TGCAGCGCCGGACGTGGGACCCAGTACTTC. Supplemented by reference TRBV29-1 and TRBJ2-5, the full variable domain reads SAVISQKPSRDICQRGTSLTIQCQVDSQVTMMFWYRQQPGQSLTLIATANQGSEATYESGFVIDKFPISRPNLTFSTLTVSNMSPEDSSIYLCSAGRGTQYFGPGTRLLVL.